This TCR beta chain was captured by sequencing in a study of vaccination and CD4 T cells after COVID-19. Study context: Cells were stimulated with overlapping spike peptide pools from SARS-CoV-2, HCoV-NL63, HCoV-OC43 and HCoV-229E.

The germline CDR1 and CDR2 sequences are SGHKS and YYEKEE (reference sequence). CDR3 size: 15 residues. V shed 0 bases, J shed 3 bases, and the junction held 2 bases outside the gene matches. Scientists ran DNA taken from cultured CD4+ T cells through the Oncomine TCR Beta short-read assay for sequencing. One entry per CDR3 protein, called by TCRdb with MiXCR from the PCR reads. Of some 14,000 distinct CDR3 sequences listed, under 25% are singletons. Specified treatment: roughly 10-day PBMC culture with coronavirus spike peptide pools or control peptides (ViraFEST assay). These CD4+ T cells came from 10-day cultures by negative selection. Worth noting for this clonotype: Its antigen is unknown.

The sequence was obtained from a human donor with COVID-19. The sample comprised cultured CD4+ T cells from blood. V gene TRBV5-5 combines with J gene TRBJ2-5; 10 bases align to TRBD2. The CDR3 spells CASSLEGTSEETQYF. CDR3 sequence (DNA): TGTGCCAGCAGCTTGGAGGGGACTAGCGAAGAGACCCAGTACTTC.